This T cell receptor (beta chain) is from a study of vaccination and CD4 T cells after COVID-19. Overall study: The interval from dose two to post-vaccine sampling had a median of 72 days, and it ranged from 14 to 241. Overlapping spike peptides of SARS-CoV-2, HCoV-NL63, HCoV-OC43 and HCoV-229E stimulated the cells.

The Oncomine TCR Beta short-read assay sequenced DNA from cultured CD4+ T cells. TCRdb processed the PCR reads anew with MiXCR; each CDR3 protein has one entry. The table shows 7,000 to 8,500 distinct CDR3 sequences, with 60% occurring only once. J gave up 0 bases and V 3 bases, and 5 bases lay outside the gene matches. The CDR3 is made up of 15 amino acids. The V gene's germline CDR1 is ENHRY and CDR2 SYGVKD. A word on this clonotype: The antigen remains unidentified.

Treatment of the sample: approximately nine-day PBMC culture with coronavirus spike peptide pools or control peptides (ViraFEST assay). With peptide pools, ViraFEST first expanded antigen-specific T cells and afterwards sequenced their TCRs. Isolation of CD4+ T cells by negative selection took place after more than 9 days of culture. This sequence joins TRBV10-3 and TRBJ2-7, with TRBD2 identical over 7 bases. This clonotype was obtained from a human donor who had recovered from COVID-19. The sequenced material came from CD4+ T cells from blood, cultured in vitro. CDR3 residues: CAISDWEGFSYEQYF. The DNA for the CDR3 is TGTGCCATCAGTGATTGGGAGGGGTTCTCCTACGAGCAGTACTTC.